This T cell receptor beta chain was recorded in a study of identifying expanded T cells in peripheral blood. The study's findings and limits: Approximately 2-week clone count variance significantly increased as total template count grew. Technical replicates showed around 1.2 changed clones; approximately 2 weeks about 16.4; four weeks 19.

Repertoires were generated with immunoSEQ multiplex PCR, while TCRdb's copy carries only in-frame clones and drops some. This table has approximately 59,000 clones, roughly 90% appearing once. Worth noting for this clone: What it binds is not known.

Germline loops: CDR1 LNHDA, CDR2 SQIVND (reference sequence). V was clipped by 3 bases and J by 0 bases, with 13 bases between them. The CDR3 sequence is 16 residues long. Healthy donors had no documented immune events, such as infections, while sampled. The receptor's source is a person aged 18 to 70 in good health. The J gene is TRBJ2-3, the V gene TRBV19; D gene ambiguous. Sequenced material: blood. The CDR3 protein is CASSIVAPESTDTQYF. As DNA, the CDR3 is TGTGCCAGTAGTATTGTGGCCCCTGAAAGCACAGATACGCAGTATTTT.